This record looks at one T cell receptor (beta chain) sequence and its context. Collection of blood occurred at baseline, at cycle 4 day 1, and at cycle 7 day 1. The record originates from a study of OX40 agonist ivuxolimab in advanced cancers. Study-level information: Age averaged around 58 years (range roughly 23 to 85), and around 87% were male. Partial responses, seen in three patients, involved one hepatocellular carcinoma and two cutaneous melanomas. Of the participants, 40% had some prior anti-PD-1, anti-PD-L1 or anti-CTLA-4 therapy, which was allowed.

The CDR3 runs 14 residues. Germline V gene lookup returns CDR1 MGHRA and CDR2 YSYEKL. Assay used: immunoSEQ multiplex PCR; TCRdb lists only in-frame clones, some missing. The sample records 35,000 to 45,000 clones, around 93% being singletons. Source: CD4+ or CD8+ T cells sorted from blood, taken in a trial of the OX40 agonist ivuxolimab. The chain uses TRBV4-1 and TRBJ2-5; D gene ambiguous. The closer fit of TRBJ2-7 to the DNA end suggests the J call may be wrong. The receptor was isolated from an adult with an advanced solid tumor such as melanoma, head and neck, liver or kidney cancer. The CDR3 nucleotides read TGCGCCAGCAGCCAAGTAGGACGCTCCTACGAGCAGTACTTC. It specifies CASSQVGRSYEQYF.